Listed below are T cell receptor beta chains from one sample, sequenced in a study of T-cell reconstitution after alpha-beta-depleted transplantation in children. TCRdb fed the PCR reads into MiXCR, producing one record per CDR3 protein. Of roughly 400,000 distinct CDR3 sequences listed, 43% are singletons. The sequences come from PBMCs, collected before TCRalphabeta/CD19-depleted stem cell transplant. The receptors stem from a girl between 2 and 10 years old with aplastic anemia, due to receive a stem cell transplant. Each CDR3 is given with its conserved first and last residue. D genes are given only for firm matches. Size is stated for part of the rows, as once, few or many counts, or as a class when the clone is expanded.

TRBJ2-1 | - | TRBV20-1 | TRBD2 | TGCAGTGCACGAGCGCTAGCGGGAGGGAGGGAGCAGTTCTTC | CSARALAGGREQFF
TRBJ2-7 | - | TRBV20-1 | - | TGCAGTGCTAGAGGCGGTGGTGGTGGGGGCTCCTACGAGCAGTACTTC | CSARGGGGGGSYEQYF
TRBJ1-2 | many | TRBV10-3 | - | TGTGCCATCAGCGGGGACACCTATGGCTACACCTTC | CAISGDTYGYTF
TRBJ2-7 | - | TRBV5-1 | - | TGCGCCAGCAGCTTGGAGCTGTTCGGGTACGAGCAGTACTTC | CASSLELFGYEQYF
TRBJ2-3 | - | TRBV29-1 | TRBD1 | TGCAGCGTTGAACAGGGGGTTGGCACAGATACGCAGTATTTT | CSVEQGVGTDTQYF
TRBJ2-3 | - | TRBV29-1 | - | TGCAGCGGTGGACCTCGGGATACGCAGTATTTT | CSGGPRDTQYF
TRBJ1-1 | - | TRBV3-1 | - | TGTGCCAGCAGCCAAGATGGGGGGCGGTACTCTGAAGCTTTCTTT | CASSQDGGRYSEAFF
TRBJ2-1 | few | TRBV6-1 | - | TGTGCCAGCAGACGACTATACGTTTTTGATGAGCAGTTCTTC | CASRRLYVFDEQFF
TRBJ1-6 | few | TRBV2 | TRBD1 | TGTGCCAGCAGTGAGGCGCGACAGGGTCTGAGGTCACCCCTCCACTTT | CASSEARQGLRSPLHF
TRBJ1-3 | - | TRBV15 | - | TGTGCCACCAGCAGAGATCCAGGGGGAAACACCATATATTTT | CATSRDPGGNTIYF
TRBJ2-2 | - | TRBV5-1 | - | TGCGCCAGCAGCGGGGGACAGAACACCGGGGAGCTGTTTTTT | CASSGGQNTGELFF